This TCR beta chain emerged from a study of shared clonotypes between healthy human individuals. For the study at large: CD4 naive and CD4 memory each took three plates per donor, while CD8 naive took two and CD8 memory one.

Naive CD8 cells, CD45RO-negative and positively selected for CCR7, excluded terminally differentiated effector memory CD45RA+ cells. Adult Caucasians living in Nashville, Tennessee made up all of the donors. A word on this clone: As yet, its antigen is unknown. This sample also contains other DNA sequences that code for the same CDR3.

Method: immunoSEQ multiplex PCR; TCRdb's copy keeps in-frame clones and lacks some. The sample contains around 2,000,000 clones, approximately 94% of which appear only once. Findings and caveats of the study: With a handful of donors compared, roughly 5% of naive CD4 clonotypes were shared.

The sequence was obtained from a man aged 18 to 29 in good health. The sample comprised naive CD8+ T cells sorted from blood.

The CDR3 protein is CASSVDGGSNTEAFF. The CDR3 DNA sequence: TGTGCCAGCAGCGTAGATGGGGGCTCGAACACTGAAGCTTTCTTT. This rearrangement joins TRBV9 to TRBJ1-1, with D possibly being TRBD1 (6 bases). CDR1 SGDLS and CDR2 YYNGEE come from the germline V gene. The V gene lost 0 bases and the J gene lost 1 base, with 10 bases spanning the gap. CDR3 length equals 15 residues.